This is a list of T cell receptor beta chains from one sample in a study of T-cell memory formation after mild COVID-19. MiXCR was run by TCRdb on the 5' RACE reads, yielding one entry per CDR3 protein. Here the sample spans approximately 290,000 distinct CDR3 sequences, under 8.5% being singletons. The material sequenced was PBMCs or a T cell subset sorted from them (not recorded which). The receptors stem from a man aged 18-30 years who had mild COVID-19 (a few samples of this study predate the infection). Cell type and time point are not known. Each CDR3 is given with its conserved first and last residue. The order of the fields is clone size, V gene, D gene, J gene, CDR3 DNA, CDR3 protein. A D gene is named only where the DNA matches it firmly. A row's size may be missing; if present it is once, few, many or a size class.

few	TRBV20-1	TRBD1	TRBJ1-5	TGCACCCCAGCAGGGCAGGGGGCCTTTCAGCCCCAGCATTTT	CTPAGQGAFQPQHF
few	TRBV12-3/TRBV12-4	TRBD1	TRBJ1-6	TGTGCCAGCAGTCACGGGACAGTTGGTTCACCCCTCCACTTT	CASSHGTVGSPLHF
few	TRBV11-2	NA	TRBJ2-4	TGTGCCAGCAGTAACACAGGGTTAGCCAAAAACATTCAGTACTTC	CASSNTGLAKNIQYF
NA	TRBV5-1	TRBD1	TRBJ2-1	TGCGCCAGCAGCTTGGACAGGGGGCGTTGGAATGAGCAGTTCTTC	CASSLDRGRWNEQFF
NA	TRBV6-5	TRBD2	TRBJ2-1	TGTGCCAGCAAATCTAGCGGGGGGACCTACAATGAGCAGTTCTTC	CASKSSGGTYNEQFF
few	TRBV6-1	NA	TRBJ2-5	TGTGCCAGCAGTGGGGCCGTGGCAGGAGGGGAGACCCAGTACTTC	CASSGAVAGGETQYF
many	TRBV5-5	NA	TRBJ1-4	TGTGCCAGCAGCTTGGCCGTAGGGCCGGAAAAACTGTTTTTT	CASSLAVGPEKLFF
few	TRBV5-1	TRBD1	TRBJ1-1	TGCGCCAGCAGCGCACAGGGGAGCGGCGACAACACTGAAGCTTTCTTT	CASSAQGSGDNTEAFF
NA	TRBV12-3/TRBV12-4	NA	TRBJ1-1	TGTGCCAGCACGAAATCCCCAGGGTTTGAAGCTTTCTTT	CASTKSPGFEAFF
few	TRBV7-2	NA	TRBJ2-4	TGTGCCAGCAGCTGGACAAAAAACATTCAGTACTTC	CASSWTKNIQYF
NA	TRBV18	NA	TRBJ2-1	TGTGCCAGCTCACCGGAGGGGGGCTCGGCGGAGGGCCGAACTGAGCAGTTCTTC	CASSPEGGSAEGRTEQFF
many	TRBV6-2/TRBV6-3	NA	TRBJ2-3	TGTGCCAGCAGTTACAGGGGTCCAACGCAGTATTTT	CASSYRGPTQYF
NA	TRBV20-1	NA	TRBJ2-5	TGCAGTGCTAGTCAAAGGACCTGGTACCAAGAGACCCAGTACTTC	CSASQRTWYQETQYF
NA	TRBV7-7	NA	TRBJ2-2	TGTGCCAGCAGCATTGCCAACACCGGGGAGCTGTTTTTT	CASSIANTGELFF
NA	TRBV9	TRBD1	TRBJ2-5	TGTGCCAGCAGCAGGGGGCAATCAGAAGAGACCCAGTACTTC	CASSRGQSEETQYF
few	TRBV5-1	NA	TRBJ2-5	TGCGCCAGCAGAACGTCTCCCAACGTCCCCCAAGAGACCCAGTACTTC	CASRTSPNVPQETQYF
few	TRBV5-4	NA	TRBJ2-5	TGTGCCAGCAGCCAGCCCCAAACTAGGATCGAGACCCAGTACTTC	CASSQPQTRIETQYF
many	TRBV4-3	TRBD1	TRBJ1-2	TGCGCCAGCAGCCAAGACCCAGGGGGACTCTATGGCTACACCTTC	CASSQDPGGLYGYTF
few	TRBV7-7	NA	TRBJ2-2	TGTGCCAGCAGCTTAGTTCCCTTACCCACCGGGGAGCTGTTTTTT	CASSLVPLPTGELFF
NA	TRBV20-1	NA	TRBJ1-6	TGCAGTGCTTCACCCCCAGGCCGATCATCACCCCTCCACTTT	CSASPPGRSSPLHF
many	TRBV5-1	NA	TRBJ2-2	TGCGCCAGCAGCTTGTGGACTGAGAACACCGGGGAGCTGTTTTTT	CASSLWTENTGELFF
NA	TRBV19	NA	TRBJ2-1	TGTGCCAGTAGTATAGCGTCGGGGGCGTCGTTCTTC	CASSIASGASFF
few	TRBV3-1	NA	TRBJ1-4	TGTGCCAGCAGCGAAGGGGAGGGCAGAGGCAATGAAAAACTGTTTTTT	CASSEGEGRGNEKLFF
NA	TRBV18	TRBD1	TRBJ2-2	TGTGCCAGCTCATCGGACAGGGGGCAGGTCACCGGGGAGCTGTTTTTT	CASSSDRGQVTGELFF
NA	TRBV28	NA	TRBJ1-6	TGTGCCAGCCAGGTGGGGGGAAATTCACCCCTCCACTTT	CASQVGGNSPLHF
NA	TRBV5-1	NA	TRBJ2-6	TGCTCCAGCAGCCCCTACTCTGACGGGCCCCCTGGGGCCAACGTCCTGACTTTC	CSSSPYSDGPPGANVLTF
few	TRBV3-1	TRBD1	TRBJ1-4	TGTGCCAGCACCCTCGGGACAGGTCTGGAAAAACTGTTTTTT	CASTLGTGLEKLFF
few	TRBV2	NA	TRBJ1-2	TGTGCCAGCGCGTTAACGGCCTATGGCTACACCTTC	CASALTAYGYTF
many	TRBV7-6	NA	TRBJ2-1	TGTGCCAGCAGCTTGGGCGGGGGCCTTTACAATGAGCAGTTCTTC	CASSLGGGLYNEQFF
NA	TRBV2	TRBD1	TRBJ1-5	TGTGCCAGCAGTACAGGGGCGGTTCAGCCCCAGCATTTT	CASSTGAVQPQHF
many	TRBV7-2	NA	TRBJ2-1	TGTGCCAGCAGCTTAAAAAGTAGAAATGAGCAGTTCTTC	CASSLKSRNEQFF
few	TRBV7-2	NA	TRBJ2-3	TGTGCCAGCAGCTTTCAATCGGGGGTCACAGATACGCAGTATTTT	CASSFQSGVTDTQYF
few	TRBV5-1	NA	TRBJ1-1	TGCGCCAGCAGCCGGGGTGGAGCAGGGATGAACACTGAAGCTTTCTTT	CASSRGGAGMNTEAFF
NA	TRBV23-1	TRBD1	TRBJ2-7	TGCGCCAGCAGATGGGACAGGGGAGATAACTACGAGCAGTACTTC	CASRWDRGDNYEQYF
few	TRBV27	NA	TRBJ1-2	TGTGCCAGCAGTCCTATCCAGGGGTTCGGCTACACCTTC	CASSPIQGFGYTF
few	TRBV7-9	NA	TRBJ2-5	TGTGCCAGCAGCTCTCTCAGGGTCGTTGAAGAGACCCAGTACTTC	CASSSLRVVEETQYF
NA	TRBV9	TRBD1	TRBJ2-1	TGTGCCAGCAGCGGTTTCGACAGGGGGCGTTTGAATGAGCAGTTCTTC	CASSGFDRGRLNEQFF
few	TRBV19	NA	TRBJ1-2	TGTGCCAGTAGATCCCCCAGGACCTATGGCTACACCTTC	CASRSPRTYGYTF
few	TRBV14	NA	TRBJ2-3	TGTGCCAGCAGCCAAGATGATACAGCATGGGGACGGGATACGCAGTATTTT	CASSQDDTAWGRDTQYF
many	TRBV4-1	NA	TRBJ1-3	TGCGCCAGCAGCCAAGCGGTTTCGATCGGTGACACCATATATTTT	CASSQAVSIGDTIYF
few	TRBV27	NA	TRBJ2-5	TGTGCCAGCAGAAGTAGGGGGCGGGGGAACCAAGAGACCCAGTACTTC	CASRSRGRGNQETQYF
few	TRBV7-2	NA	TRBJ1-1	TGTGCCAGCAGCTTATGGCGGAGAGAAGCTTTCTTT	CASSLWRREAFF
once	TRBV7-3	NA	TRBJ2-1	TGTGCCAGCAGCTTCGGGGGCCCGTCGGGTGAGCAGTTCTTC	CASSFGGPSGEQFF
few	TRBV7-3	NA	TRBJ2-7	TGTGCCAGCAGCTTAACGGGACTCAACGAGCAGTACTTC	CASSLTGLNEQYF
few	TRBV11-3	TRBD1	TRBJ2-1	TGTGCCAGCAGTCCGGGACAGGGTTTCGATGAGCAGTTCTTC	CASSPGQGFDEQFF
NA	TRBV12-3/TRBV12-4	NA	TRBJ1-1	TGTGCCAGCACCGTCTTGGGACGGTGGTCCACTGAAGCTTTCTTT	CASTVLGRWSTEAFF
few	TRBV5-1	NA	TRBJ2-1	TGCGCCAGCAGCACCCAAACAGGGCACAATGAGCAGTTCTTC	CASSTQTGHNEQFF
NA	TRBV7-9	TRBD2	TRBJ2-1	TGTGCCAGCACCCCGGGCGGGGGGGGCTCCTACAATGAGCAGTTCTTC	CASTPGGGGSYNEQFF
NA	TRBV7-2	TRBD2	TRBJ2-1	TGTGCCAGCAGCCGCTGGCTAGCGGGGGATGCTGAGCAGTTCTTC	CASSRWLAGDAEQFF